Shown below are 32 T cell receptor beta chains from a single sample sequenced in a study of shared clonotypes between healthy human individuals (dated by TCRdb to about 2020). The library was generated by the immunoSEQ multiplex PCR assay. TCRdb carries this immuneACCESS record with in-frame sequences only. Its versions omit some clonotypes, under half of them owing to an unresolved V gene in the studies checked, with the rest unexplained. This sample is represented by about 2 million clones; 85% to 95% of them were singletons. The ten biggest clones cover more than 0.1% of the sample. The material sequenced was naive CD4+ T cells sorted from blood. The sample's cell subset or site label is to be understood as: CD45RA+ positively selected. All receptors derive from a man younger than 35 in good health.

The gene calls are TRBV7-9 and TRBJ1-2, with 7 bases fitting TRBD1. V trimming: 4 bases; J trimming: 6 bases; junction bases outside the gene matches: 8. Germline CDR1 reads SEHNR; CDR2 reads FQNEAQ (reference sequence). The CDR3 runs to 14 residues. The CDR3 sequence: CASSYLGGSNGYTF. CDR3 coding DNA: TGTGCCAGCAGCTACTTAGGGGGCAGCAATGGCTACACCTTC.

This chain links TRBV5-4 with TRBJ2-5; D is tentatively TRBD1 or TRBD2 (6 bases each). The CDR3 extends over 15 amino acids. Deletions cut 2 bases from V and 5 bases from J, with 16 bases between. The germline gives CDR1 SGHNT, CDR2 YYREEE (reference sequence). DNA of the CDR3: TGTGCCAGCAGCTTCGTTCCGGGGGCGGGGGAGACCCAGTACTTC. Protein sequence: CASSFVPGAGETQYF. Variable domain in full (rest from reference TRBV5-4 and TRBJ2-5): ETGVTQSPTHLIKTRGQQVTLRCSSQSGHNTVSWYQQALGQGPQFIFQYYREEENGRGNFPPRFSGLQFPNYSSELNVNALELDDSALYLCASSFVPGAGETQYFGPGTRLLVL.

The CDR3 spells CASRDRDRDGYTF. The CDR3 DNA reads as TGCGCCAGCAGAGACCGGGACAGGGATGGCTACACCTTC. This rearrangement joins TRBV10-2 to TRBJ1-2, with TRBD1 matching over 9 bases. Losses at the gene ends were 6 bases for V and 6 bases for J; bases not matched to a gene: 5. The germline gives CDR1 WSHSY, CDR2 SAAADI. This CDR3 region has 13 residues.

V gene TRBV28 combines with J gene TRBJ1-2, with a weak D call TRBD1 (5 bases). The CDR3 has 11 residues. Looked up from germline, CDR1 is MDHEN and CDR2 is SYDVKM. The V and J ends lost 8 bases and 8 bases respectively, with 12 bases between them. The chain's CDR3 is CASGRAWGYTF. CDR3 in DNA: TGTGCCAGCGGCAGGGCGTGGGGCTACACCTTC.

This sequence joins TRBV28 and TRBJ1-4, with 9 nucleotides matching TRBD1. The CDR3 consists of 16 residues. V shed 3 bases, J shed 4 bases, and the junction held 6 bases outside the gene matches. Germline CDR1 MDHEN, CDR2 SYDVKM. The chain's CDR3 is CASSFRGTGNNEKLFF. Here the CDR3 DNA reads TGTGCCAGCAGTTTTAGGGGGACAGGGAATAATGAAAAACTGTTTTTT. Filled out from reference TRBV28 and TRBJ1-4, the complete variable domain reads DVKVTQSSRYLVKRTGEKVFLECVQDMDHENMFWYRQDPGLGLRLIYFSYDVKMKEKGDIPEGYSVSREKKERFSLILESASTNQTSMYLCASSFRGTGNNEKLFFGSGTQLSVL.

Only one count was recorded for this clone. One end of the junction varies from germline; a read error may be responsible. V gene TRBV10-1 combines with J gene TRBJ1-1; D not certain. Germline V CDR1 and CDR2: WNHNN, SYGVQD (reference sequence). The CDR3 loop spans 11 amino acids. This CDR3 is CASSEPRIPLF. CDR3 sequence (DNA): TGCGCCAGCAGTGAGCCAAGGATCCCTCTCTTT.

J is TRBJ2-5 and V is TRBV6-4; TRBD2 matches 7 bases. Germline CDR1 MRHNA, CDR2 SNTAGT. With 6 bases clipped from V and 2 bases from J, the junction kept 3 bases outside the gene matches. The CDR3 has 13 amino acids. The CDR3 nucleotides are TGTGCCAGCAGCCCTAGCGGACAAGAGACCCAGTACTTC. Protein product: CASSPSGQETQYF.

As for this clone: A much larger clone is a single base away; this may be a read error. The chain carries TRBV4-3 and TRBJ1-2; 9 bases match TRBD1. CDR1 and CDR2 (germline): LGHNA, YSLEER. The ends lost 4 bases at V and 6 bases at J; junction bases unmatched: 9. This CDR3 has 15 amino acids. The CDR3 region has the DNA TGCGCCAGCAGCCGTTACAGGGGGCAGGACCATGGCTACACCTTC. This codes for CASSRYRGQDHGYTF.

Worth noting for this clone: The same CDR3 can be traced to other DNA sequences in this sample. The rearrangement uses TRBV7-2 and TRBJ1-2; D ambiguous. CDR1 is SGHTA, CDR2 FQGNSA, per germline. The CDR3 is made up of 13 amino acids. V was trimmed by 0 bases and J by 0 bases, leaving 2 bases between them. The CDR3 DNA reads TGTGCCAGCAGCTTAGCAGCTAACTATGGCTACACCTTC. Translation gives CASSLAANYGYTF.

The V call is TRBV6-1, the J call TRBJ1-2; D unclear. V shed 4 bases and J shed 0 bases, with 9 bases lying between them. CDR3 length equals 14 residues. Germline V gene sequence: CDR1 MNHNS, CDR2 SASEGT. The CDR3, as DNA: TGTGCCAGCAGTGGGTTGATGGCTAACTATGGCTACACCTTC. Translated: CASSGLMANYGYTF.

CDR3 region: CAISEGPGMEDTQYF. CDR3 bases: TGTGCCATCAGTGAGGGGCCCGGGATGGAAGATACGCAGTATTTT. V is TRBV10-3 and J is TRBJ2-3; D is perhaps TRBD2 (5 bases). V was shortened by 2 bases and J by 5 bases, with 14 bases between the two germline ends. Germline loops: CDR1 ENHRY, CDR2 SYGVKD. This CDR3 contains 15 residues.

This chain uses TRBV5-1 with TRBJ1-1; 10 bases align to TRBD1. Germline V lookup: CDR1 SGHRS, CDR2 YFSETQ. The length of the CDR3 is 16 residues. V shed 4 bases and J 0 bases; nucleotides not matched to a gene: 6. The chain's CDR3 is CASSLLGTGVNTEAFF. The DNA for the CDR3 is TGCGCCAGCAGCCTCCTTGGGACAGGGGTGAACACTGAAGCTTTCTTT.

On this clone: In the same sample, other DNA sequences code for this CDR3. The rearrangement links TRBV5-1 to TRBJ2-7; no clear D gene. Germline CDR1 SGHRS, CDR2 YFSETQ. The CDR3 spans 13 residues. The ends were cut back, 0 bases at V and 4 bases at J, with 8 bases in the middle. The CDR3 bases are TGCGCCAGCAGCTTGGACCGATTGTACGAGCAGTACTTC. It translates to CASSLDRLYEQYF. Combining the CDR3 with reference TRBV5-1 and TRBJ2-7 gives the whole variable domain KAGVTQTPRYLIKTRGQQVTLSCSPISGHRSVSWYQQTPGQGLQFLFEYFSETQRNKGNFPGRFSGRQFSNSRSEMNVSTLELGDSALYLCASSLDRLYEQYFGPGTRLTVT.

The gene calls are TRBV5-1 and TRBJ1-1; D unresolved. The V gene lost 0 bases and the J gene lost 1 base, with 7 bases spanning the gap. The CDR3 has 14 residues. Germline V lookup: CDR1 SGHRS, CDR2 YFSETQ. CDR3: CASSLEPENTEAFF. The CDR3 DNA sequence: TGCGCCAGCAGCTTGGAACCTGAGAACACTGAAGCTTTCTTT.

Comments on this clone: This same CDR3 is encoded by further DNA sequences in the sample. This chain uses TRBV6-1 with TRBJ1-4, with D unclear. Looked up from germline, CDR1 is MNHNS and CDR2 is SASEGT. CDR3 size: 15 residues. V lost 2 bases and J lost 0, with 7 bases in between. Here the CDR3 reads CASSERAATNEKLFF. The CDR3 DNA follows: TGTGCCAGCAGTGAAAGGGCAGCAACTAATGAAAAACTGTTTTTT.

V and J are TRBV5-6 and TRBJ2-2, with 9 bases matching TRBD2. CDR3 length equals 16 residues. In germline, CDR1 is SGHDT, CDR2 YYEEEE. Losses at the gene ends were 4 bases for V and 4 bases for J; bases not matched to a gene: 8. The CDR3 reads CASSRRLAETTGELFF. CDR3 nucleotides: TGTGCCAGCAGCCGCCGACTAGCGGAGACCACCGGGGAGCTGTTTTTT.

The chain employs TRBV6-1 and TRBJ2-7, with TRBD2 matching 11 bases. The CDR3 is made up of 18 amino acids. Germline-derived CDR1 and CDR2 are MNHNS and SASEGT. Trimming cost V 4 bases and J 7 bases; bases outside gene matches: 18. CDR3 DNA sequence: TGTGCCAGCAGTGGCCTTAGCGGGAGGGCCGCCGGGGGTGGGGAGCAGTACTTC. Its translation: CASSGLSGRAAGGGEQYF.

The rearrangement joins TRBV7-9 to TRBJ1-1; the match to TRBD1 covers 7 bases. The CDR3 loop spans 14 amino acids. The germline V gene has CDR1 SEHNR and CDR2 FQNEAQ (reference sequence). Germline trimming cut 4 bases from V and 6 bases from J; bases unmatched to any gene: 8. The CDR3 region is CASSSSDRVPEAFF. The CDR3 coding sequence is TGTGCCAGCAGCTCCTCCGACAGGGTCCCTGAAGCTTTCTTT.

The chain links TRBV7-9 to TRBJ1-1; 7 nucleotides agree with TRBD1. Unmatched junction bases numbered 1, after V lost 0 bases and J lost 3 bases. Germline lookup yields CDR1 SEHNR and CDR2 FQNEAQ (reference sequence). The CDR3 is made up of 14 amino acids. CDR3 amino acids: CASSLAGTDTEAFF. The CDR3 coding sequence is TGTGCCAGCAGCTTAGCGGGGACAGACACTGAAGCTTTCTTT. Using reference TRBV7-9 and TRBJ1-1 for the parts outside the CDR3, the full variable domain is DTGVSQNPRHKITKRGQNVTFRCDPISEHNRLYWYRQTLGQGPEFLTYFQNEAQLEKSRLLSDRFSAERPKGSFSTLEIQRTEQGDSAMYLCASSLAGTDTEAFFGQGTRLTVV.

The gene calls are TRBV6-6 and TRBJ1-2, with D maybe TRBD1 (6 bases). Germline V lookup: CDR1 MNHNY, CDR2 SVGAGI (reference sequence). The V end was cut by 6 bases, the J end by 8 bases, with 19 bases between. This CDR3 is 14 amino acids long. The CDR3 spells CASSSRRTGNGYTF. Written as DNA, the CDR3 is TGTGCCAGCAGCTCCCGCCGAACAGGGAACGGCTACACCTTC.

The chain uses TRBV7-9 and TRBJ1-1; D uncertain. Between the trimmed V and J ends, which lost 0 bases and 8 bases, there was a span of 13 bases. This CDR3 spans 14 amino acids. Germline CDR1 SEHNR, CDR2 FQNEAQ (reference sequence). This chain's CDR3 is CASSLAALDLEAFF. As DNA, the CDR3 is TGTGCCAGCAGCTTAGCGGCTTTGGACCTCGAAGCTTTCTTT.

For the CDR3, the DNA is TGCAGCGTTGGGGGACAGGGGTCGATGAACACTGAAGCTTTCTTT. As protein: CSVGGQGSMNTEAFF. The chain carries TRBV29-1 and TRBJ1-1, with TRBD1 matching over 10 bases. This CDR3 has 15 amino acids. CDR1 is SQVTM, CDR2 ANQGSEA, per germline. V gave up 4 bases and J gave up 0 bases; unmatched junction bases: 5.

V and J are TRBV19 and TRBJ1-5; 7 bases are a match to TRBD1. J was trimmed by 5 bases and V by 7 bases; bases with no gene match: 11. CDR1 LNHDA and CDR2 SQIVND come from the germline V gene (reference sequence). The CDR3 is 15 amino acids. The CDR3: CASKLTGVGDQPQHF. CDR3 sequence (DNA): TGTGCCAGTAAGCTAACAGGGGTAGGGGATCAGCCCCAGCATTTT.

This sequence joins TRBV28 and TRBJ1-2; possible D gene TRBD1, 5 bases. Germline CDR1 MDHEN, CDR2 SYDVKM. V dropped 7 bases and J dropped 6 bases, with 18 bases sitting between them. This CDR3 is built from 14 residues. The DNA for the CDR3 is TGTGCCAGCATCCAATGGGGCAGGGAGGATGGCTACACCTTC. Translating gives CASIQWGREDGYTF.

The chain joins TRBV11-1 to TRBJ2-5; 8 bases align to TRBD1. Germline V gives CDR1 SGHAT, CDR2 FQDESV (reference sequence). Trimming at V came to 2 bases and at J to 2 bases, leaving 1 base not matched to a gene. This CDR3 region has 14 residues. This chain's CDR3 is CASSLQGAQETQYF. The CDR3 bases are TGTGCCAGCAGCTTACAGGGGGCGCAAGAGACCCAGTACTTC.

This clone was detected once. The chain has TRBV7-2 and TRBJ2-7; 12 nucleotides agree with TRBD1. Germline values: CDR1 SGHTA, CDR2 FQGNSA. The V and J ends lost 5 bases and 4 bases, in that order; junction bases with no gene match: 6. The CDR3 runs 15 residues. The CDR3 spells CASSPRDRGPYEQYF. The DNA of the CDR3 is TGTGCCAGCAGCCCCCGGGACAGGGGGCCTTACGAGCAGTACTTC.

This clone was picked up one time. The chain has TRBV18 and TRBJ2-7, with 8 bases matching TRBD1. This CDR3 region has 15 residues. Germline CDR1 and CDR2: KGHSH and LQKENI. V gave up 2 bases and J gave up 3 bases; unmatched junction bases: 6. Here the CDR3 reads CASSPGTGSFYEQYF. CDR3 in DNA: TGTGCCAGCTCACCAGGGACAGGATCCTTCTACGAGCAGTACTTC.

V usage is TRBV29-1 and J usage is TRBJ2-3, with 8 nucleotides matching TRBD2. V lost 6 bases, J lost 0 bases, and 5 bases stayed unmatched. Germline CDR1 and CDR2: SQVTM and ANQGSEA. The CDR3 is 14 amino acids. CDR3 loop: CSVESSGSTDTQYF. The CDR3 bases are TGCAGCGTGGAATCTAGCGGGAGCACAGATACGCAGTATTTT.

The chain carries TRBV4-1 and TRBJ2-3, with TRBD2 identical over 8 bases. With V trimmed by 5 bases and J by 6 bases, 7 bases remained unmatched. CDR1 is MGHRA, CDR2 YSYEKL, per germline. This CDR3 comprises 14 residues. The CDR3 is CASSYGGADDTQYF. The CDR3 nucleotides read TGCGCCAGCAGCTACGGGGGGGCCGACGATACGCAGTATTTT.

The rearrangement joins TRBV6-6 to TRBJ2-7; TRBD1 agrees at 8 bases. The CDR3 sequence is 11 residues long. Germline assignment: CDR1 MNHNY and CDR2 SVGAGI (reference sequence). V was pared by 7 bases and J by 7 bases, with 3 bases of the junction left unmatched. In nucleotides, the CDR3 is TGTGCCAGCACCACAGGGGGGGAGCAGTACTTC. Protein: CASTTGGEQYF.

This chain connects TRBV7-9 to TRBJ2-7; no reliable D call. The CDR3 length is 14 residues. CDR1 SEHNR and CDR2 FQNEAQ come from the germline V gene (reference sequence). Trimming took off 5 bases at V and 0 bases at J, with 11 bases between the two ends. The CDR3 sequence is CASSLSSVSYEQYF. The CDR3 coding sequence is TGTGCCAGCAGCCTCTCCTCGGTCTCCTACGAGCAGTACTTC.

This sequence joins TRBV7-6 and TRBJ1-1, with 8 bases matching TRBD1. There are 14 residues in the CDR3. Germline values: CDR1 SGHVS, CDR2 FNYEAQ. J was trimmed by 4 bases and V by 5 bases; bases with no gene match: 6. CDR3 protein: CASSPRGQSTEAFF. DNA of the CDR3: TGTGCCAGCAGCCCCAGGGGGCAAAGCACTGAAGCTTTCTTT. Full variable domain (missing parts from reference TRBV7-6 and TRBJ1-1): GAGVSQSPRYKVTKRGQDVALRCDPISGHVSLYWYRQALGQGPEFLTYFNYEAQQDKSGLPNDRFSAERPEGSISTLTIQRTEQRDSAMYRCASSPRGQSTEAFFGQGTRLTVV.